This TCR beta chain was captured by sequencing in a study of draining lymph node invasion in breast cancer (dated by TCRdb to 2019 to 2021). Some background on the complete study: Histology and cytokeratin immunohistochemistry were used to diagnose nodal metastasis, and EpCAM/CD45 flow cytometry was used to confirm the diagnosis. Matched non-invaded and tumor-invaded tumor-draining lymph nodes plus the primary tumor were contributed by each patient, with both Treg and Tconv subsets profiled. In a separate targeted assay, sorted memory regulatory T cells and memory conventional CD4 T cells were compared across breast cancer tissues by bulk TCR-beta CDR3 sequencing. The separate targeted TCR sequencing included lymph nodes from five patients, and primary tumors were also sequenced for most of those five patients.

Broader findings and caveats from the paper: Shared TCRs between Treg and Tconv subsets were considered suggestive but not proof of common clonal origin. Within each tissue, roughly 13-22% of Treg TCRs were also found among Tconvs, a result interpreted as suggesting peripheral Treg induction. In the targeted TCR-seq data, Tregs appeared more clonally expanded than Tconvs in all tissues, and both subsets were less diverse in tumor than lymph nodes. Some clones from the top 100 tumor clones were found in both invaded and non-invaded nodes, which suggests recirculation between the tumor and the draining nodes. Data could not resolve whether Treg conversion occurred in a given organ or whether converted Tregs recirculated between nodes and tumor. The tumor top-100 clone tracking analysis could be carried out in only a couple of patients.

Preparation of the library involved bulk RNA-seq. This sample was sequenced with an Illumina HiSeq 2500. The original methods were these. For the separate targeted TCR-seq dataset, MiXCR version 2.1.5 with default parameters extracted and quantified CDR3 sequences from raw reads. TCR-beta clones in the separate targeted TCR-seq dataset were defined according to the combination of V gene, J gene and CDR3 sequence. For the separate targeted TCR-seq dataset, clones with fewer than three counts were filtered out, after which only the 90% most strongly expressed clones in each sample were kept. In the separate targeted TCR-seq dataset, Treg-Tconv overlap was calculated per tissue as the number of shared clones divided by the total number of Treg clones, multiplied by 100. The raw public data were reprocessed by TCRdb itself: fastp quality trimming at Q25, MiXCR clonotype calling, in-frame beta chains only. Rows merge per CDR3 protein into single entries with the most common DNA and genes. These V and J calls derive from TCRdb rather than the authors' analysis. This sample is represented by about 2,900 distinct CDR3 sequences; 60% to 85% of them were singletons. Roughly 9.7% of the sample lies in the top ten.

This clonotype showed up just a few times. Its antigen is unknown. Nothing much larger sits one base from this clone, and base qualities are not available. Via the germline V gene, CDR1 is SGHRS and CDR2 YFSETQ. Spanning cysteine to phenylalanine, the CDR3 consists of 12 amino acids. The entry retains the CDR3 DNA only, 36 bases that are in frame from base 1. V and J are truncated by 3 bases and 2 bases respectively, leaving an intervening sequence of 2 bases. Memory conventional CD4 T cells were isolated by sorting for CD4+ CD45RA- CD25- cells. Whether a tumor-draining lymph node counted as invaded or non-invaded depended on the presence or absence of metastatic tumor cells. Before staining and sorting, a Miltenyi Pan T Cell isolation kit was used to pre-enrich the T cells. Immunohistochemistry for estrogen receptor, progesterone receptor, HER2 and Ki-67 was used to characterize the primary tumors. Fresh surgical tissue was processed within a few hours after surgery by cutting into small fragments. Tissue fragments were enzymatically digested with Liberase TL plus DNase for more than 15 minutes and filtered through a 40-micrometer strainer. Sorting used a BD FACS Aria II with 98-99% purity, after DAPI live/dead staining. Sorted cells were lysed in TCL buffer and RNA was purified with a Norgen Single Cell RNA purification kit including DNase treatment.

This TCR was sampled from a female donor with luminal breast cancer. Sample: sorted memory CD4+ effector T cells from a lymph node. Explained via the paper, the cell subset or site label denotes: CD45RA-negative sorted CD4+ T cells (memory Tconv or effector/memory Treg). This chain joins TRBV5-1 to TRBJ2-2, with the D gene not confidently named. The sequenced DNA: TGCGCCAGCAGCTCTAACACCGGGGAGCTGTTTTTT. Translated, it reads CASSSNTGELFF.